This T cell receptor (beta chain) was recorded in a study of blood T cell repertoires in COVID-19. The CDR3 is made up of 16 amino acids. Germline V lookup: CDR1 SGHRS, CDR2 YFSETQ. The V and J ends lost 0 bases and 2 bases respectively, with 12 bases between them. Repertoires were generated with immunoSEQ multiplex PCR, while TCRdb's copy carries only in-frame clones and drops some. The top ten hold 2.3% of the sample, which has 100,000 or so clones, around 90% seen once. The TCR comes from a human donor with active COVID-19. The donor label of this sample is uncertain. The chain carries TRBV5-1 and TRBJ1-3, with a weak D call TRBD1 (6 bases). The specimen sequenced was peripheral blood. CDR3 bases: TGCGCCAGCAGCTTGGTTGGGGGCATGGCTGGAAACACCATATATTTT. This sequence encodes CASSLVGGMAGNTIYF.